This T cell receptor beta chain came from a study of CD8+ T cells in alopecia areata. TCR sequencing used cDNA made by reverse transcription of extracted RNA. Clones were read by immunoSEQ multiplex PCR, and TCRdb kept only the in-frame ones, dropping some. The sample lists under 300,000 clones, 67% occurring once. On this clone: Its antigen is not identified.

Whole-study results and caveats: Greater clonality was observed in lesional scalp samples, especially alopecia totalis/universalis, versus normal scalp.

The TCR originated in a human donor with alopecia areata. The sequencing here drew on CD4+ T cells sorted from blood, taken at week 0.

DNA of the CDR3: TGTGCCTGGAGTTCGGCGGGGGCTTATAAAAACTACGAGCAGTACTTC. Its translation: CAWSSAGAYKNYEQYF. This chain joins TRBV30 and TRBJ2-7; D perhaps matches TRBD2 (7 bases). CDR3 length equals 16 residues. Trimming pared 2 bases from V and 3 bases from J, leaving 20 bases between. Germline V gene sequence: CDR1 GTSNPN, CDR2 SVGIG (reference sequence).